The 15 T cell receptor beta chains below were found in one sample sequenced in a study of T cells in Graves' hyperthyroidism and ophthalmopathy. The CDR3 regions of TCR beta were amplified from RNA transcripts. Carried out on the TCR CDR3, a first-round RT-PCR used the HTBI primer set. Each CDR3 protein gets one entry after TCRdb re-called the multiplex PCR reads with MiXCR. The sample shows a few hundred thousand distinct CDR3 sequences, about half of them seen only once. The specimen was peripheral blood or thyroid tissue (not recorded which). The origin of the receptors is a woman aged 18-30 years with Graves' hyperthyroidism.

This clonotype was seen at least ten times. CDR3 bases: TGTGCCAGTAGTATACCGACAGGGAACACTGAAGCTTTCTTT. Translating it yields CASSIPTGNTEAFF. The rearrangement joins TRBV19 to TRBJ1-1; TRBD1 might be the D (6 bases). The V end was cut by 2 bases, the J end by 1 base, with 8 bases between. Germline V gene sequence: CDR1 LNHDA, CDR2 SQIVND (reference sequence). The CDR3 loop spans 14 amino acids.

This clonotype was counted ten times or more. This chain uses TRBV2 with TRBJ1-4; a possible D gene is TRBD1 (6 bases). The length of the CDR3 is 14 residues. Trimming pared 6 bases from V and 8 bases from J, leaving 16 bases between. CDR1 is SNHLY and CDR2 is FYNNEI in the germline V gene. The CDR3 here is CASRRGEEREKLFF. For the CDR3, the DNA is TGTGCCAGCAGAAGGGGGGAAGAAAGGGAAAAACTGTTTTTT.

This clonotype was detected ten times or more. V and J are TRBV11-2 and TRBJ2-5, with TRBD1 matching 12 bases. The CDR3 has 16 amino acids. Trimming took 2 bases from V and 5 from J; bases not matched to a gene: 6. Germline assignment: CDR1 SGHAT and CDR2 FQNNGV. CDR3 bases: TGTGCCAGCAGCTTACCCCGGGACAGGGGGCTGGAGACCCAGTACTTC. Residues: CASSLPRDRGLETQYF.

V and J are TRBV29-1 and TRBJ1-2; 8 nucleotides agree with TRBD1. This CDR3 comprises 15 residues. Germline V gives CDR1 SQVTM, CDR2 ANQGSEA. Unmatched junction bases numbered 11, after V lost 4 bases and J lost 4 bases. CDR3 residues: CSVVAELDRAYGYTF. The CDR3 coding sequence is TGCAGCGTTGTTGCGGAATTGGACAGGGCCTATGGCTACACCTTC. The complete variable domain, with remaining parts taken from reference TRBV29-1 and TRBJ1-2, reads SAVISQKPSRDICQRGTSLTIQCQVDSQVTMMFWYRQQPGQSLTLIATANQGSEATYESGFVIDKFPISRPNLTFSTLTVSNMSPEDSSIYLCSVVAELDRAYGYTFGSGTRLTVV.

This clonotype was seen a single time. V and J are TRBV6-2 or TRBV6-3 and TRBJ2-7; 7 bases are a match to TRBD1. V shed 5 bases, J shed 7 bases, and the junction held 5 bases outside the gene matches. Germline assignment: CDR1 MNHEY and CDR2 SVGEGT. CDR3 size: 12 residues. The CDR3 nucleotides are TGTGCCAGCAGTCGACCACAGGGGGAGCAGTACTTC. Protein product: CASSRPQGEQYF.

The CDR3 loop reads CASSPTSGTGLNYGYTF. The CDR3 bases are TGTGCCAGCAGCCCGACTAGCGGGACAGGGCTCAACTATGGCTACACCTTC. V gene TRBV7-3 combines with J gene TRBJ1-2; 9 bases map to TRBD1. This CDR3 spans 17 amino acids. Germline loops: CDR1 SGHTA, CDR2 FQGTGA. The ends lost 5 bases at V and 2 bases at J; junction bases unmatched: 12.

The chain carries TRBV18 and TRBJ2-7; D not resolved. V was shortened by 5 bases and J by 0 bases, with 14 bases between the two germline ends. Germline V gives CDR1 KGHSH, CDR2 LQKENI. This CDR3 has 15 residues. CDR3 DNA sequence: TGTGCCAGCTCATATACAGATTACAGCTCCTACGAGCAGTACTTC. This encodes CASSYTDYSSYEQYF.

This clonotype was recorded at least ten times. The rearrangement uses TRBV20-1 and TRBJ1-6, with D hard to call. Deletions cut 4 bases from V and 6 bases from J, with 13 bases between. CDR3 length equals 14 residues. CDR1 and CDR2 from the germline V gene are DFQATT and SNEGSKA (reference sequence). CDR3 sequence reads: CSANTGPLNSPLHF. In DNA, the CDR3 is TGCAGTGCTAACACTGGCCCTCTTAATTCACCCCTCCACTTT.

The table lists this clonotype with many counts. This rearrangement joins TRBV6-5 to TRBJ2-7; 7 nucleotides match TRBD2. Germline V gene sequence: CDR1 MNHEY, CDR2 SVGAGI. Trimming at V came to 4 bases and at J to 6 bases, leaving 9 bases not matched to a gene. The CDR3 has 14 amino acids. Here the CDR3 reads CASSFRLAPGEQYF. CDR3 DNA sequence: TGTGCCAGCAGTTTTAGACTAGCTCCTGGCGAGCAGTACTTC.

The chain links TRBV25-1 to TRBJ1-4; TRBD1 agrees at 10 bases. The junction had 7 bases not matched to a gene; V was cut back by 5 bases and J by 7 bases. CDR1 MGHDK and CDR2 SYGVNS come from the germline V gene. The CDR3 is 15 amino acids. The CDR3: CASSFSGQGTEKLFF. The CDR3 DNA sequence: TGTGCCAGCAGTTTTTCGGGACAGGGGACTGAAAAACTGTTTTTT.

In this sample, this clonotype turned up a few times. V gene TRBV29-1 combines with J gene TRBJ2-7, with 9 bases aligning to TRBD2. CDR1 is SQVTM, CDR2 ANQGSEA, per germline. V dropped 1 base and J dropped 6; count of bases not matched to a gene: 7. The CDR3 totals 14 residues. The CDR3 region is CSVEVSGRTGEQYF. DNA for the CDR3: TGCAGCGTTGAAGTAAGCGGGAGGACTGGCGAGCAGTACTTC.

The chain joins TRBV2 to TRBJ2-7; D not certain. CDR1 is SNHLY, CDR2 FYNNEI, per germline. Trimming removed 5 bases from V and 7 bases from J, with 9 bases in between. The CDR3 is made up of 11 amino acids. This chain's CDR3 is CASSRLNEQYF. CDR3 nucleotide sequence: TGTGCCAGCAGTCGCCTCAATGAGCAGTACTTC.

About this clonotype: Given a much more abundant clone one base away, this may be a read error. This chain links TRBV29-1 with TRBJ1-5; 8 nucleotides line up with TRBD1. The V gene's germline CDR1 is SQVTM and CDR2 ANQGSEA. With V trimmed by 7 bases and J by 4 bases, 6 bases remained unmatched. The CDR3 is 13 amino acids. The chain's CDR3 is CSASQGENQPQHF. CDR3 nucleotide sequence: TGCAGCGCATCACAGGGGGAAAATCAGCCCCAGCATTTT.

The chain joins TRBV24-1 to TRBJ1-5; a possible D gene is TRBD1 (5 bases). The germline CDR1 and CDR2 sequences are KGHDR and SFDVKD. V shed 0 bases and J shed 6 bases, with 11 bases lying between them. This CDR3 is built from 15 residues. The CDR3 region has the DNA TGTGCCACCAGTGATTTGACGGGGACCATTCAGCCCCAGCATTTT. Protein: CATSDLTGTIQPQHF.

There are many counts of this clonotype. The chain has TRBV20-1 and TRBJ1-5, with TRBD1 as a possible D gene (6 bases). Between the trimmed V and J ends, which lost 0 bases and 7 bases, there was a span of 16 bases. Germline assignment: CDR1 DFQATT and CDR2 SNEGSKA (reference sequence). The CDR3 contains 15 residues. CDR3 bases: TGCAGTGCTAGAGACTCTGGGGGGCGTGGGCAGCCCCAGCATTTT. Protein sequence: CSARDSGGRGQPQHF.